These 16 T cell receptor beta chains were sequenced from one sample in a study of blood T cells in healthy people across ages (dated by TCRdb to about 2015). Library preparation was by 5' RACE. Sequenced using an Illumina HiSeq 2500. The second PCR ran for about 7 to 11 cycles and used a J-beta primer mix along with a sample-barcoded 5' primer. TCRdb reanalyzed the raw reads on its own, using fastp at Q25 for trimming and MiXCR for clone calling, and kept in-frame beta chains. For every CDR3 protein sequence, its rows merge into one entry that carries the most common genes and DNA. Across this sample there are around 690,000 distinct CDR3 sequences, with under 70% seen only once. Over 35% of the sample is held by the ten biggest clonotypes. Sequencing used blood. Receptors were obtained from a man aged 55 to 69 in good health.

The chain carries TRBV15 and TRBJ1-5; D not resolved. Trimming removed 0 bases at V and 9 bases at J, with 15 bases between. This CDR3 has 15 amino acids. CDR1 and CDR2 (germline): LNHNV, YYDKDF (reference sequence). In DNA, the CDR3 is TGTGCCACCAGCAGAGATCGGACCGACACATCGCCCCAGCATTTT. Encoded protein: CATSRDRTDTSPQHF.

This clonotype has a handful of counts. V gene TRBV20-1 combines with J gene TRBJ2-5; TRBD1 agrees at 9 bases. The end of the DNA fits TRBJ2-7 better, so the J call may be wrong. The CDR3 is 14 residues long. Germline CDR1 and CDR2: DFQATT and SNEGSKA (reference sequence). As DNA, the CDR3 is TGCAGTGCTCAATTACAGGGGGCAAGGTACGAGCAGTACTTC. It codes for CSAQLQGARYEQYF.

As for this clonotype: The junction and the germline gene differ at one end; a read error may be behind it. This chain uses TRBV5-1 with TRBJ2-3; TRBD2 matches 7 bases. Looked up from germline, CDR1 is SGHRS and CDR2 is YFSETQ. The CDR3 is 15 amino acids. The CDR3 bases are TGCGCCAGCAGCCCCAGCGGGGACCCCACAGATATGCAGTATTTT. Encoded protein: CASSPSGDPTDMQYF.

The chain carries TRBV13 and TRBJ2-1, with D tentatively TRBD1 (5 bases). V shed 11 bases and J shed 2 bases, with 16 bases lying between them. Germline lookup yields CDR1 PRHDT and CDR2 FYEKMQ (reference sequence). The CDR3 extends over 14 amino acids. CDR3 region: CASGGARTYNEQFF. CDR3 nucleotide sequence: TGTGCCTCCGGTGGGGCTAGAACCTACAATGAGCAGTTCTTC.

The chain uses TRBV7-7 and TRBJ2-2; D could derive from TRBD1 or TRBD2 (5 bases each). This CDR3 spans 16 amino acids. V dropped 3 bases and J dropped 1 base, with 12 bases sitting between them. Germline assignment: CDR1 SSHAT and CDR2 FNYEAQ (reference sequence). The CDR3 bases are TGTGCCAGCAGCTTCACCGGGACGCAGAACACCGGGGAGCTGTTTTTT. Translated: CASSFTGTQNTGELFF. The full variable domain, in which reference TRBV7-7 and TRBJ2-2 provide the parts outside the CDR3, is GAGVSQSPRYKVTKRGQDVTLRCDPISSHATLYWYQQALGQGPEFLTYFNYEAQPDKSGLPSDRFSAERPEGSISTLTIQRTEQRDSAMYRCASSFTGTQNTGELFFGEGSRLTVL.

The V gene is TRBV3-1, the J gene TRBJ2-7; tentative D call: TRBD1 (6 bases). The CDR3 totals 13 residues. V lost 4 bases and J lost 4, with 11 bases in between. Germline loops: CDR1 LGHDT, CDR2 YNNKEL (reference sequence). The CDR3 sequence is CASSRKTGYEQYF. The CDR3 bases are TGTGCCAGCAGCCGAAAAACAGGGTACGAGCAGTACTTC.

The chain links TRBV5-4 to TRBJ1-1; no clear D gene. CDR1 and CDR2 (germline): SGHNT, YYREEE (reference sequence). This CDR3 has 15 residues. The germline V and J ends were trimmed by 4 bases and 3 bases, with 16 bases remaining between them. The chain's CDR3 is CASSPGAGADTEAFF. Here the CDR3 DNA reads TGTGCCAGCAGCCCTGGTGCCGGTGCGGACACTGAAGCTTTCTTT.

This clonotype was seen only once. The chain combines TRBV9 with TRBJ2-1; maybe TRBD1 (5 bases). The V gene's germline CDR1 is SGDLS and CDR2 YYNGEE. The CDR3 covers 15 residues. Trimming pared 3 bases from V and 6 bases from J, leaving 16 bases between. The CDR3, as DNA: TGTGCCAGCAGCGCGCAGGGAATTTTGGTCAATGAGCAGTTCTTC. The encoded protein is CASSAQGILVNEQFF.

The chain's CDR3 is CASSSPANSKQYF. CDR3 nucleotide sequence: TGTGCCAGCAGTTCCCCGGCGAATAGCAAGCAGTACTTC. The chain joins TRBV12-3 or TRBV12-4 to TRBJ2-5, with no clear D. V lost 4 bases, J lost 11 bases, and 17 bases lay in between. The CDR3 has 13 residues.

The sample holds a few counts of this clonotype. The gene calls are TRBV7-2 and TRBJ1-4; TRBD1 is a possible D gene (6 bases). V was clipped by 5 bases and J by 3 bases, with 10 bases between them. This CDR3 contains 14 residues. Germline CDR1 and CDR2: SGHTA and FQGNSA. The CDR3 sequence is CASSEGGANEKLFF. The DNA for the CDR3 is TGTGCCAGCAGCGAAGGGGGAGCTAATGAAAAACTGTTTTTT. The full variable domain, its missing parts supplied by reference TRBV7-2 and TRBJ1-4, is GAGVSQSPSNKVTEKGKDVELRCDPISGHTALYWYRQSLGQGLEFLIYFQGNSAPDKSGLPSDRFSAERTGGSVSTLTIQRTQQEDSAVYLCASSEGGANEKLFFGSGTQLSVL.

This clonotype was detected a few times. The rearrangement joins TRBV7-2 to TRBJ1-4; 7 bases are a match to TRBD1. The CDR3 totals 14 residues. Germline V gene data show CDR1 as SGHTA and CDR2 as FQGNSA. The trim removed 5 bases at V and 8 bases at J, leaving 8 bases unmatched. This CDR3 reads CASSRLLQGEKLFF. CDR3 sequence (DNA): TGTGCCAGCAGCCGACTCTTACAGGGGGAAAAACTGTTTTTT.

The rearrangement uses TRBV29-1 and TRBJ2-1; D possibly corresponds to TRBD1 (5 bases). CDR1 is SQVTM, CDR2 ANQGSEA, per germline. The V end was cut by 7 bases, the J end by 4 bases, with 14 bases between. The CDR3 contains 13 residues. CDR3 sequence: CSAGWQGYNEQFF. CDR3 coding DNA: TGCAGCGCCGGGTGGCAGGGTTACAATGAGCAGTTCTTC.

The genes are TRBV9 and TRBJ1-6, with D hard to call. This CDR3 has 14 residues. Germline V lookup: CDR1 SGDLS, CDR2 YYNGEE. Between the trimmed V and J ends, which lost 3 bases and 0 bases, there was a span of 4 bases. CDR3 DNA: TGTGCCAGCAGCGGCAGCTCCTATAATTCACCCCTCCACTTT. Residues: CASSGSSYNSPLHF.

In this sample, this clonotype turned up a few times. The CDR3 is CASSEGGDGYTF. The CDR3, as DNA: TGTGCCAGCTCGGAAGGAGGGGATGGCTACACCTTC. The chain uses TRBV18 and TRBJ1-2; D might be TRBD1 (5 bases). This CDR3 has 12 amino acids. V shed 6 bases and J shed 6 bases, with 11 bases lying between them. Per germline, CDR1 KGHSH and CDR2 LQKENI.

The chain uses TRBV7-2 and TRBJ2-7, with D unresolved. The CDR3 has 17 residues. V shed 5 bases and J shed 2 bases, with 22 bases lying between them. Germline lookup yields CDR1 SGHTA and CDR2 FQGNSA. The CDR3: CASSDPTTSLLAYEQYF. For the CDR3, the DNA is TGTGCCAGCAGCGACCCAACAACCTCTCTACTCGCCTACGAGCAGTACTTC.

This clonotype appeared a few times. V usage is TRBV20-1 and J usage is TRBJ2-1; no firm D call. V lost 3 bases and J 1 base, leaving 4 bases between the germline ends. This CDR3 region has 12 residues. The V gene's germline CDR1 is DFQATT and CDR2 SNEGSKA (reference sequence). This CDR3 reads CSARASYNEQFF. CDR3 nucleotide sequence: TGCAGTGCTAGGGCTTCCTACAATGAGCAGTTCTTC.